These T cell receptor beta chains were read from a single sample in a study of CD4 T cells in relation to SARS-CoV-2 and coronaviruses. The antigens for these receptors are not known. Sequenced by immunoSEQ multiplex PCR; TCRdb stores in-frame clones only, minus some. The sample shows 15,000 to 20,000 clones, around 79% of them seen only once. Sequenced: CD4+ T cells from PBMCs, cultured in vitro. The source of these receptors is a human donor in good health. CDR3s include the opening cysteine and the closing phenylalanine or tryptophan. Fields, in order: clone size, D gene, V gene, J gene, CDR3 DNA, CDR3 protein. A D gene is named only where the DNA matches it firmly. Rows give clone size only sometimes, using once, few, many, or a class for an expanded clone.

NA,NA,TRBV5-1,TRBJ2-7,TGCGCCAGCAGCTTGGGACAGGCAGGGGAGGAGCAGTACTTC,CASSLGQAGEEQYF
NA,NA,TRBV9,TRBJ1-3,TGTGCCAGCAGCGCCACCTTCTCTGGAAACACCATATATTTT,CASSATFSGNTIYF
NA,NA,TRBV12-5,TRBJ2-7,TGTGCTAGTGGTTCCCCCCCCGGGACGGCAAACTTC,CASGSPPGTANF
NA,NA,TRBV5-1,TRBJ2-5,TGCGCCAGCAGCCCTGGGACGGTGTACCAAGAGACCCAGTACTTC,CASSPGTVYQETQYF
NA,TRBD2,TRBV10-2,TRBJ2-2,TGCGCCAGTTTCGGGACTAGCGGAAACACCGGGGAGCTGTTTTTT,CASFGTSGNTGELFF
NA,TRBD2,TRBV7-9,TRBJ2-3,TGTGCCAGCAGCTTAGTAGCGGGAGTTCAGGATACGCAGTATTTT,CASSLVAGVQDTQYF
NA,TRBD1,TRBV2,TRBJ2-7,TGTGCCAGCAGTGTCGGGACAGAAGTCTACGAGCAGTACTTC,CASSVGTEVYEQYF
NA,NA,TRBV19,TRBJ1-1,TGTGCCAGTAGTGCCCCCGGGATGAGGGGGGCTGAAGCTTTCTTT,CASSAPGMRGAEAFF
NA,NA,TRBV18,TRBJ1-6,TGTGCCAGCTCGCCAGGACAGAGCAATAATTCACCCCTCCACTTT,CASSPGQSNNSPLHF
few,TRBD2,TRBV11-2,TRBJ2-2,TGTGCCAGCAGCCTTAGCGGGAGACGAACCGGGGAGCTGTTTTTT,CASSLSGRRTGELFF
NA,NA,TRBV5-1,TRBJ1-3,TGCGCCAGCAGCTTGGAGAGCCGCTCTGGAAACACCATATATTTT,CASSLESRSGNTIYF
NA,TRBD2,TRBV23-1,TRBJ2-1,TGCGCCAGCAGTCAAGGAGAGACTAGCGCGAAAACGAACAATGAGCAGTTCTTC,CASSQGETSAKTNNEQFF
once,NA,TRBV19,TRBJ1-1,TGTGCCAGTACCCCATCGGGGCTGCATTCAAACACTGAAGCTTTCTTT,CASTPSGLHSNTEAFF
NA,NA,TRBV29-1,TRBJ1-1,TGCAGCGTGAGACAGGACGCGAACACTGAAGCTTTCTTT,CSVRQDANTEAFF
few,NA,TRBV7-9,TRBJ2-7,TGTGCCAGCAGCTTAGTCGGAGGCAGGGGTAGCGAGCAGTACTTC,CASSLVGGRGSEQYF
few,NA,TRBV6-5,TRBJ1-6,TGTGCCAGCAGTTGGACCAATTCACCCCTCCACTTT,CASSWTNSPLHF
NA,TRBD1,TRBV5-4,TRBJ1-4,TGTGCCAGCAGCTCGACAGGGGGAACTAATGAAAAACTGTTTTTT,CASSSTGGTNEKLFF
few,TRBD1,TRBV5-1,TRBJ1-1,TGCGCCAGCGGCCGGACAGGGACGGACACTGAAGCTTTCTTT,CASGRTGTDTEAFF
NA,NA,TRBV5-6,TRBJ2-1,TGTGCCAGCAGCTCCCGGGATAGGGTACGCAATGAGCAGTTCTTC,CASSSRDRVRNEQFF
few,NA,TRBV7-9,TRBJ1-3,TGTGCCAGCAGCCAGCCGGCCTTGAAATTCTCTGGAAACACCATATATTTT,CASSQPALKFSGNTIYF
NA,TRBD1,TRBV27,TRBJ2-1,TGTGCCAGCAGGACTACAGGGGGCGGCGAGCAGTTCTTC,CASRTTGGGEQFF
NA,NA,TRBV21-1,TRBJ1-5,TGTGCCAGTAGGGTGAGGGGTCAGCCCCAGCATTTT,CASRVRGQPQHF
NA,NA,TRBV5-1,TRBJ1-2,TGCGCCAGCAGCCCGGCTCCCAGCCTGGGGGGCTACACCTTC,CASSPAPSLGGYTF
NA,NA,TRBV3-1/TRBV3-2,TRBJ2-5,TGTGCCAGCAGCCAAGAGGGGGTCCTCCAAGAGACCCAGTACTTC,CASSQEGVLQETQYF
NA,TRBD1,TRBV19,TRBJ1-2,TGTGCCAGTAGTAGCGCAGACAGGGCGTATGGCTACACCTTC,CASSSADRAYGYTF
NA,NA,TRBV21-1,TRBJ1-2,TGTGCCAGCGAAAGCGGCTACACCTTC,CASESGYTF
NA,TRBD1,TRBV6-5,TRBJ1-1,TGTGCCAGTGGACAGGGGGCTTTGAGCGCTGAAGCTTTCTTT,CASGQGALSAEAFF
NA,NA,TRBV10-3,TRBJ2-5,TGTGCCATCAGTGAACCGAGACAAGAGACCCAGTACTTC,CAISEPRQETQYF
few,NA,TRBV5-1,TRBJ2-1,TGCGCCAGCAGTCCCCCCGGGATTCGGGCGGATGAGCAGTTCTTC,CASSPPGIRADEQFF
NA,TRBD2,TRBV7-3,TRBJ2-4,TGTGCCAGCAGCTTATCCCTGGCGTCTAGCGGGTCCCTAGCCAAAAACATTCAGTACTTC,CASSLSLASSGSLAKNIQYF
NA,TRBD1,TRBV5-6,TRBJ1-1,TGTGCCAGCAGCTACCCTATGGGACAGATGAACACTGAAGCTTTCTTT,CASSYPMGQMNTEAFF
NA,NA,TRBV5-1,TRBJ1-1,TGCGCCAGCAGCTTGGAGTTGAACACTGAAGCTTTCTTT,CASSLELNTEAFF
NA,TRBD2,TRBV5-5,TRBJ2-5,TGTGCCAGCAGCCACACTAGCGGGAGAAGGGAAGAGACCCAGTACTTC,CASSHTSGRREETQYF
NA,TRBD2,TRBV6-1,TRBJ2-7,TGTGCCAGCAGTGAAGCTAGCGGGAGCTCCTACGAGCAGTACTTC,CASSEASGSSYEQYF
NA,TRBD1,TRBV3-1/TRBV3-2,TRBJ2-3,TGTGCCAGCAGCCAAGACAACAGGGGGTCTACAGATACGCAGTATTTT,CASSQDNRGSTDTQYF
NA,NA,TRBV10-1,TRBJ1-2,TGCGCCAGCAGCCCCGTACAGGGCTATGGCTACACCTTC,CASSPVQGYGYTF
NA,TRBD1,TRBV3-1/TRBV3-2,TRBJ1-2,TGTGCCAGCAGCCTATTATCTGGGACAGACTATGGCTACACCTTC,CASSLLSGTDYGYTF
NA,TRBD1,TRBV27,TRBJ1-5,TGTGCCAGCAGATTGCAGACAGGGTACAATCAGCCCCAGCATTTT,CASRLQTGYNQPQHF
NA,NA,TRBV7-6,TRBJ2-7,TGTGCCAGCAGCTTGTCCAGTATGACCTACGAGCAGTACTTC,CASSLSSMTYEQYF
NA,NA,TRBV9,TRBJ2-7,TGTGCCAGCAGCGTAGCCCCCGCGGGCAGAGAGCAGTACTTC,CASSVAPAGREQYF
once,TRBD1,TRBV19,TRBJ2-7,TGTGCCAGTAGCCCCCCGACAGGGATAAACGAGCAGTACTTC,CASSPPTGINEQYF